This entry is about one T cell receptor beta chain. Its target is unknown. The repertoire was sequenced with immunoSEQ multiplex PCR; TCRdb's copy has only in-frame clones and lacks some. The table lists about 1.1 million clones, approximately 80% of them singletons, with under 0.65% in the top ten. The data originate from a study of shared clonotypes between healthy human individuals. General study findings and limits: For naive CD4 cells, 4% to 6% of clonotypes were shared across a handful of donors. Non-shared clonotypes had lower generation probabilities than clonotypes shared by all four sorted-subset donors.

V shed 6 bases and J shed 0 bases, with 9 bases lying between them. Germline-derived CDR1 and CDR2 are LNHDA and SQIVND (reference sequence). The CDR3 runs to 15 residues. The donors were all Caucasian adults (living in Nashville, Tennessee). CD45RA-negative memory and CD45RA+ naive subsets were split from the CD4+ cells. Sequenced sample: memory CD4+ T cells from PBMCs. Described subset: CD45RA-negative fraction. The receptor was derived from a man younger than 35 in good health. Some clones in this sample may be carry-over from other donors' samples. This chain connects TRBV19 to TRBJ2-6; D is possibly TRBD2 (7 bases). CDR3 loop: CASSRGASGANVLTF. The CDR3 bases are TGTGCCAGTAGCCGGGGGGCCTCTGGGGCCAACGTCCTGACTTTC. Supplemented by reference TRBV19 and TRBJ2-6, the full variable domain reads DGGITQSPKYLFRKEGQNVTLSCEQNLNHDAMYWYRQDPGQGLRLIYYSQIVNDFQKGDIAEGYSVSREKKESFPLTVTSAQKNPTAFYLCASSRGASGANVLTFGAGSRLTVL.